Listed here are 31 T cell receptor beta chains from one sample, sequenced in a study of blood T cells in healthy people across ages. Sample-barcoded 5' priming and a J-beta primer mix drove a second PCR of about 6 to 12 cycles. Each CDR3 protein is one row after TCRdb ran MiXCR on the 5' RACE reads. The sample records about a million distinct CDR3 sequences, more than 30% being singletons. Sample: blood. These receptors were obtained from a man younger than 35 in good health.

The sample holds many counts of this clonotype. The chain joins TRBV29-1 to TRBJ1-2; the D gene is possibly TRBD1 (5 bases). CDR3 length: 12 amino acids. The ends were cut back, 4 bases at V and 6 bases at J, with 12 bases in the middle. Looked up from germline, CDR1 is SQVTM and CDR2 is ANQGSEA. The CDR3 region has the DNA TGCAGCGTTGCCGGGAGGGACCATGGCTACACCTTC. Translated: CSVAGRDHGYTF.

V and J are TRBV7-2 and TRBJ2-3; TRBD1 might be the D (5 bases). V dropped 5 bases and J dropped 2 bases, with 14 bases sitting between them. CDR3 length equals 15 residues. From germline, CDR1 is SGHTA and CDR2 FQGNSA. CDR3 nucleotides: TGTGCCAGCAGCCGAGTCTGGGGCGCCACAGATACGCAGTATTTT. This gives the protein CASSRVWGATDTQYF.

There are a few counts of this clonotype. This rearrangement joins TRBV9 to TRBJ2-1; maybe TRBD2 (6 bases). The CDR3 extends over 13 amino acids. Between the trimmed V and J ends, which lost 5 bases and 10 bases, there was a span of 16 bases. Germline loops: CDR1 SGDLS, CDR2 YYNGEE. The chain's CDR3 is CASSSERAGEQFF. CDR3 bases: TGTGCCAGCAGTTCAGAGAGGGCGGGAGAGCAGTTCTTC.

J is TRBJ2-3 and V is TRBV11-2; perhaps D is TRBD1 or TRBD2 (5 bases each). There are 16 residues in the CDR3. With 6 bases removed from V and 2 bases from J, the gap between germline ends came to 18 bases. The germline CDR1 and CDR2 sequences are SGHAT and FQNNGV. For the CDR3, the DNA is TGTGCCAGCAGGAATATACGAGGGGCCCACACAGATACGCAGTATTTT. As protein: CASRNIRGAHTDTQYF. The full variable domain, with the rest looked up from reference TRBV11-2 and TRBJ2-3, is EAGVAQSPRYKIIEKRQSVAFWCNPISGHATLYWYQQILGQGPKLLIQFQNNGVVDDSQLPKDRFSAERLKGVDSTLKIQPAKLEDSAVYLCASRNIRGAHTDTQYFGPGTRLTVL.

The chain couples TRBV12-3 or TRBV12-4 to TRBJ1-4, with 8 bases identical to TRBD1. The ends lost 7 bases at V and 5 bases at J; junction bases unmatched: 12. The CDR3 totals 16 residues. The chain's CDR3 is CASTQQGGIVNEKLFF. The CDR3 region has the DNA TGTGCCAGCACTCAACAGGGGGGGATTGTCAATGAAAAACTGTTTTTT.

This clonotype came up many times. CDR3 DNA sequence: TGTGCCAGCTACGCCTCCGGGGGAGAGACCCAGTACTTC. Translated, it gives CASYASGGETQYF. The chain is built from TRBV12-3 or TRBV12-4 and TRBJ2-5, with a tentative D call TRBD2 (6 bases). Trimming cost V 8 bases and J 4 bases, with 14 bases left between them. The length of the CDR3 is 13 residues.

This clonotype was seen more than once but under ten times. The chain uses TRBV15 and TRBJ1-4; 8 bases map to TRBD1. The CDR3 totals 16 residues. The junction had 5 bases not matched to a gene; V was cut back by 3 bases and J by 2 bases. Germline V gives CDR1 LNHNV, CDR2 YYDKDF (reference sequence). CDR3 protein: CATSRSHRGTNEKLFF. The CDR3 DNA follows: TGTGCCACCAGCAGGTCCCACAGGGGGACTAATGAAAAACTGTTTTTT.

The chain combines TRBV29-1 with TRBJ1-1, with D maybe TRBD1 (5 bases). There are 13 residues in the CDR3. The V end lost 0 bases, the J end lost 5 bases, and 10 bases lay between the germline ends. Germline CDR1 SQVTM, CDR2 ANQGSEA. The CDR3 bases are TGCAGCGTTGAAGACAGGGCGGTGACTGAAGCTTTCTTT. Translating gives CSVEDRAVTEAFF.

The V call is TRBV4-2, the J call TRBJ2-7, with D perhaps given as TRBD1 or TRBD2 (5 bases each). The V gene's germline CDR1 is LGHNA and CDR2 YNFKEQ. The CDR3 loop spans 12 amino acids. The V and J ends lost 1 base and 7 bases respectively, with 8 bases between them. CDR3 in DNA: TGTGCCAGCAGCCAAGGGGGGTGGGAGCAGTACTTC. Translation: CASSQGGWEQYF.

The genes are TRBV10-3 and TRBJ1-1; D not certain. With 0 bases removed from V and 6 bases from J, the gap between germline ends came to 8 bases. CDR3 length: 13 amino acids. CDR1 is ENHRY, CDR2 SYGVKD, per germline. In DNA form, the CDR3 reads TGTGCCATCAGTGAGTCGTCTTTCCCTGAAGCTTTCTTT. This codes for CAISESSFPEAFF.

The rearrangement links TRBV5-7 to TRBJ1-5, with D unresolved. TRBV5-7 is sorted into the ORF group, with uncertain function. This CDR3 region has 13 residues. Between the trimmed V and J ends, which lost 3 bases and 0 bases, there was a span of 4 bases. The CDR3 DNA is TGTGCCAGCAGCTGTCCTAGCAATCAGCCCCAGCATTTT. It codes for CASSCPSNQPQHF.

The chain carries TRBV7-3 and TRBJ2-7; weak D call: TRBD2 (6 bases). The CDR3 spans 15 residues. CDR1 SGHTA and CDR2 FQGTGA come from the germline V gene. V lost 2 bases and J lost 3, with 14 bases in between. CDR3 in amino acids: CASSLGGELYYEQYF. The CDR3 DNA sequence: TGTGCCAGCAGCTTAGGCGGGGAGCTATACTACGAGCAGTACTTC. The variable domain in full, with the rest retrieved from reference TRBV7-3 and TRBJ2-7, is GAGVSQTPSNKVTEKGKYVELRCDPISGHTALYWYRQSLGQGPEFLIYFQGTGAADDSGLPNDRFFAVRPEGSVSTLKIQRTERGDSAVYLCASSLGGELYYEQYFGPGTRLTVT.

This rearrangement joins TRBV27 to TRBJ2-5, with 11 bases aligning to TRBD1. The J call may not be correct, given that the DNA end is closer to TRBJ2-7. The CDR3 length is 15 residues. CDR1 and CDR2 from the germline V gene are MNHEY and SMNVEV (reference sequence). The CDR3 here is CASRSLGQGANEQYF. The CDR3 nucleotides are TGTGCCAGCAGGTCTCTTGGACAGGGGGCCAACGAGCAGTACTTC.

The chain uses TRBV5-1 and TRBJ2-7, with D perhaps TRBD2 (6 bases). The CDR3 has 12 residues. Germline assignment: CDR1 SGHRS and CDR2 YFSETQ. Trimming took off 4 bases at V and 3 bases at J, with 8 bases between the two ends. CDR3 region: CASSRRGYEQYF. CDR3 sequence (DNA): TGCGCCAGCAGCCGGCGGGGCTACGAGCAGTACTTC.

This clonotype was seen a few times. The rearrangement links TRBV3-1 to TRBJ1-2, with D uncertain. CDR3 length: 14 residues. Germline-derived CDR1 and CDR2 are LGHDT and YNNKEL (reference sequence). V gave up 0 bases and J gave up 0 bases, with 5 bases separating them. The CDR3, as DNA: TGTGCCAGCAGCCAAGACGTAGCTAACTATGGCTACACCTTC. Translation gives CASSQDVANYGYTF. Full variable domain (missing parts from reference TRBV3-1 and TRBJ1-2): DTAVSQTPKYLVTQMGNDKSIKCEQNLGHDTMYWYKQDSKKFLKIMFSYNNKELIINETVPNRFSPKSPDKAHLNLHINSLELGDSAVYFCASSQDVANYGYTFGSGTRLTVV.

This sequence joins TRBV5-1 and TRBJ1-1; 8 bases align to TRBD1. Germline CDR1 SGHRS, CDR2 YFSETQ. The length of the CDR3 is 13 residues. The J segment lost 7 bases and the V segment lost 5 bases, leaving 7 bases of the junction unmatched. The CDR3 here is CASRIPGGCEAFF. CDR3 nucleotide sequence: TGCGCCAGCAGGATCCCAGGGGGCTGTGAAGCTTTCTTT.

Regarding this clonotype: The junction departs from the called germline gene at one end, perhaps through a read error. This chain uses TRBV5-1 with TRBJ2-3; 8 bases map to TRBD2. The CDR3 contains 16 residues. The germline gives CDR1 SGHRS, CDR2 YFSETQ. This CDR3 reads CASNLASGGHTDTQYF. CDR3 in DNA: TGCGCCAGCAACTTGGCGAGCGGGGGACACACAGATACGCAGTATTTT. Full variable domain (remainder filled in from reference TRBV5-1 and TRBJ2-3): KAGVTQTPRYLIKTRGQQVTLSCSPISGHRSVSWYQQTPGQGLQFLFEYFSETQRNKGNFPGRFSGRQFSNSRSEMNVSTLELGDSALYLCASNLASGGHTDTQYFGPGTRLTVL.

The chain joins TRBV25-1 to TRBJ1-6, with D perhaps matching TRBD1 (5 bases). This CDR3 is built from 13 residues. V shed 5 bases and J shed 6 bases, with 8 bases lying between them. The germline gives CDR1 MGHDK, CDR2 SYGVNS. For the CDR3, the DNA is TGTGCCAGCAGTCTGAGGGGTAATTCACCCCTCCACTTT. Encoded protein: CASSLRGNSPLHF.

As regards this clonotype: This may come from a read error, since a much larger clone is one base off. V is TRBV12-3 or TRBV12-4 and J is TRBJ1-2; D not certain. V shed 3 bases and J shed 10 bases, with 9 bases lying between them. This CDR3 is 11 amino acids long. The CDR3 is CASSLGSDYTF. The CDR3 nucleotides are TGTGCCAGCAGTTTGGGCAGCGACTACACCTTC.

Only a few counts were recorded for this clonotype. CDR3 DNA sequence: TGTGCCAGCAGCGTAGGAGGGGCGTCGAACACTGAAGCTTTCTTT. It specifies CASSVGGASNTEAFF. The chain employs TRBV9 and TRBJ1-1, with a possible D match to TRBD1 (5 bases). The CDR3 extends over 15 amino acids. V was shortened by 0 bases and J by 1 base, with 10 bases between the two germline ends. Germline CDR1 and CDR2: SGDLS and YYNGEE. Complete variable domain (other parts from reference TRBV9 and TRBJ1-1): DSGVTQTPKHLITATGQRVTLRCSPRSGDLSVYWYQQSLDQGLQFLIQYYNGEERAKGNILERFSAQQFPDLHSELNLSSLELGDSALYFCASSVGGASNTEAFFGQGTRLTVV.

The sample holds a few counts of this clonotype. The chain employs TRBV19 and TRBJ1-2, with 7 bases aligning to TRBD1. The germline gives CDR1 LNHDA, CDR2 SQIVND (reference sequence). V was pared by 7 bases and J by 8 bases, with 7 bases of the junction left unmatched. CDR3 length: 12 residues. The CDR3 loop is CASTQTGTGYTF. Here the CDR3 DNA reads TGTGCCAGTACTCAGACAGGGACCGGCTACACCTTC.

This clonotype came up a few times. J is TRBJ1-1 and V is TRBV6-6; D is unresolved. V lost 6 bases and J lost 0, with 11 bases in between. Germline V gene data show CDR1 as MNHNY and CDR2 as SVGAGI (reference sequence). There are 14 residues in the CDR3. CDR3 nucleotides: TGTGCCAGCAGCCCCAAGTTCATGAACACTGAAGCTTTCTTT. Protein: CASSPKFMNTEAFF.

This clonotype has only a few counts. This chain links TRBV12-3 or TRBV12-4 with TRBJ2-4; 9 bases map to TRBD2. The CDR3 loop spans 13 amino acids. J gave up 7 bases and V 5 bases, and 3 bases lay outside the gene matches. The CDR3 bases are TGTGCCAGCAGTGCGGGGGGGCACAACATTCAGTACTTC. Protein: CASSAGGHNIQYF.

The chain joins TRBV12-3 or TRBV12-4 to TRBJ1-3; TRBD1 might be the D (6 bases). The ends were cut back, 5 bases at V and 3 bases at J, with 11 bases in the middle. This CDR3 region has 14 residues. The CDR3 spells CASSTGRGGNTIYF. The DNA of the CDR3 is TGTGCCAGCAGTACAGGGAGGGGTGGAAACACCATATATTTT.

V is TRBV3-1 and J is TRBJ2-5; D gene ambiguous. CDR1 LGHDT and CDR2 YNNKEL come from the germline V gene (reference sequence). The ends were cut back, 0 bases at V and 5 bases at J, with 4 bases in the middle. The CDR3 is made up of 12 amino acids. The CDR3 is CASSQEMETQYF. CDR3 coding DNA: TGTGCCAGCAGCCAAGAAATGGAGACCCAGTACTTC.

This chain joins TRBV12-3 or TRBV12-4 and TRBJ2-7, with TRBD1 identical over 11 bases. The J segment lost 0 bases and the V segment lost 6 bases, leaving 10 bases of the junction unmatched. There are 17 residues in the CDR3. The CDR3, as DNA: TGTGCCAGCAGCCCTTTGCGGACAGGGGGCGCCTCCTACGAGCAGTACTTC. This encodes CASSPLRTGGASYEQYF.

With respect to this clonotype: The junction differs from germline at one of its ends, possibly a read error. The chain uses TRBV5-1 and TRBJ2-3; maybe TRBD2 (5 bases). The length of the CDR3 is 13 residues. The V gene's germline CDR1 is SGHRS and CDR2 YFSETQ. As DNA, the CDR3 is TGCGCCAGCAGGAGGACTCCCGAAGATACGCGGTATTTT. Translation gives CASRRTPEDTRYF. Looking up the rest from reference TRBV5-1 and TRBJ2-3 gives the full variable domain: KAGVTQTPRYLIKTRGQQVTLSCSPISGHRSVSWYQQTPGQGLQFLFEYFSETQRNKGNFPGRFSGRQFSNSRSEMNVSTLELGDSALYLCASRRTPEDTRYFGPGTRLTVL.

This clonotype was seen ten or more times. Here the CDR3 DNA reads TGCGCCAGCAGCCAAGACGGAGGTTCGACCCTCTATGGCTACACCTTC. Protein: CASSQDGGSTLYGYTF. V usage is TRBV4-3 and J usage is TRBJ1-2; D remains unclear. The CDR3 runs 16 residues. Per germline, CDR1 LGHNA and CDR2 YSLEER. V was clipped by 0 bases and J by 4 bases, with 15 bases between them.

V usage is TRBV6-5 and J usage is TRBJ1-5; TRBD1 aligns across 8 bases. CDR1 is MNHEY and CDR2 is SVGAGI in the germline V gene. The ends lost 6 bases at V and 6 bases at J; junction bases unmatched: 10. The CDR3 runs to 15 residues. CDR3 nucleotide sequence: TGTGCCAGCAGACGACTCGGGACAGGCAGTCAGCCCCAGCATTTT. It yields the protein CASRRLGTGSQPQHF.

This clonotype was picked up a small number of times. The gene calls are TRBV5-1 and TRBJ2-3, with 13 bases matching TRBD2. Unmatched junction bases numbered 10, after V lost 3 bases and J lost 0 bases. The CDR3 is 19 residues long. From germline, CDR1 is SGHRS and CDR2 YFSETQ. Here the CDR3 reads CASSWGLAGRKPSTDTQYF. The CDR3 DNA follows: TGCGCCAGCAGCTGGGGACTAGCGGGAAGAAAGCCAAGCACAGATACGCAGTATTTT.

The table lists this clonotype with many counts. The chain carries TRBV5-1 and TRBJ2-1; 11 bases line up with TRBD2. The CDR3 contains 15 residues. Germline trimming cut 5 bases from V and 5 bases from J; bases unmatched to any gene: 6. CDR1 and CDR2 (germline): SGHRS, YFSETQ. This chain's CDR3 is CASRFLAGGHNEQFF. Here the CDR3 DNA reads TGCGCCAGCAGGTTCCTAGCGGGGGGCCACAATGAGCAGTTCTTC.